The clone carrying this TCR beta chain was recorded many times. The target antigen is unknown. This entry belongs to a study of liver allograft versus peripheral blood T cells. Across the whole study: Recipients' peripheral blood supplied the T cell receptor repertoires against which those in transplanted livers were compared. Study-level points and caveats: Intragraft T cell receptor repertoires of liver allografts were reportedly distinct from those in peripheral blood.

Using its own MiXCR run on the reads, TCRdb lists one record per CDR3 protein. The repertoire holds about 14,000 distinct CDR3 sequences, with about 18% as singletons. This CDR3 comprises 12 residues. The germline gives CDR1 SGHNT, CDR2 YYREEE (reference sequence). V lost 4 bases and J lost 10; bases outside the gene matches: 5. The receptor comes from a human patient who had a liver transplant. Some of the T cells might come from the graft donor. This chain joins TRBV5-4 and TRBJ2-1, with 7 bases that match TRBD1. Here the CDR3 DNA reads TGTGCCAGCAGCCAAATGACAGGGGAGCAGTTCTTC. This gives the protein CASSQMTGEQFF.